This section outlines one T cell receptor (beta chain) sequence together with its context. Its cognate antigen is unknown. These data belong to a study of cytomegalovirus exposure and HLA in healthy donors. Findings and limits, study-wide: For TCR beta chains, V- and J-gene trimming was later linked to a missense DCLRE1C variant. While the bulk of TCR sequences proved rare, some public TCRs turned up in many donors.

V was pared by 0 bases and J by 4 bases, with 15 bases between. Germline CDR1 MNHNS, CDR2 SASEGT. The CDR3 has 16 amino acids. PCR used 60 Vbeta primers and 13 Jbeta primers. Original data processing: Later work found tens of millions of unique TCR beta chains, with about 10 million shared. TCRdb's copy holds only in-frame clones and misses some; the assay was immunoSEQ multiplex PCR. The V and J calls and clone size were taken over from that table, and D and trimming were inferred from the DNA. The table shows approximately 160,000 clones, with 65% to 85% occurring only once. This receptor was obtained from a woman aged 50 to 65 in good health and CMV-seropositive. This chain uses TRBV6-1 with TRBJ1-1; D unclear. The sequenced sample consisted of PBMCs. CDR3 nucleotide sequence: TGTGCCAGCAGTGAAGCTTGGGCAGCCGGAGGCACTGAAGCTTTCTTT. This sequence encodes CASSEAWAAGGTEAFF.